What follows describes a single T cell receptor (beta chain). The data were obtained in a study of blood T cell repertoires in COVID-19. Study information: Donors in the United States, Italy and Spain gave samples during acute or convalescent COVID-19. T cells, B-cell-depleted T cells, or PBMCs supplied cDNA or gDNA.

This CDR3 is 11 amino acids long. The germline V gene encodes CDR1 DFQATT and CDR2 SNEGSKA (reference sequence). V trimming: 4 bases; J trimming: 12 bases; junction bases outside the gene matches: 7. As handled by the study authors: Amplification with reference gene primers provided the estimates of nucleated cell counts. Assay: immunoSEQ multiplex PCR; the TCRdb copy retains only in-frame clones and omits some. D and trimming come from the DNA, and the V and J calls and clone size come from that table. The sample has 30,000 to 40,000 clones, approximately 88% seen once. The gene calls are TRBV20-1 and TRBJ1-2, with 8 nucleotides matching TRBD1. This TCR came from a human donor in a cohort sampled during active COVID-19. Material: peripheral blood. Written as DNA, the CDR3 is TGCAGTGCTACCGGACAGGGACAACACACCTTC. This sequence encodes CSATGQGQHTF.